This T cell receptor (beta chain) appears in the sequencing data of a study of blood T cell repertoires in COVID-19 (dated by TCRdb to the early 2020s). Regarding the research as a whole: Collaborator samples came from the United States, Italy and Spain and covered acute and convalescent phases of COVID-19. Sample metadata almost always included a de-identified subject ID, COVID-19 status, age in years and sex. The material from the prospective study consisted of cDNA or gDNA derived from T cells, B-cell-depleted T cells, or PBMCs. HLA class I and class II types, where available, came from metadata supplied by the sample provider rather than from assay-based typing. The repertoires were made available in a free public database intended to serve as a resource for research on the immune response to SARS-CoV-2. The samples were drawn from two sources: the first 160 participants of the ongoing ImmuneRACE study, and fewer than 1,500 subjects contributed by 6 global collaborators. Subjects who had been exposed to COVID-19, were actively infected with it, or had recovered from it provided the deeply sampled blood TCRbeta repertoires that made up the dataset. Overall study results and their limits: How much clinical and demographic metadata was included differed by source and by participant, and the metadata was provided uncurated.

Trimmed from V: 0 bases; trimmed from J: 1 base; junction bases lacking a gene match: 19. The germline V gene supplies CDR1 MGHRA and CDR2 YSYEKL. Inclusive of the bounding cysteine and phenylalanine, the CDR3 is 21 residues long. Only the CDR3 part of the read is kept: 63 bases, read in frame from the first base. Concerning this clone: Its antigen remains undetermined. Base-call qualities are not available, and no considerably larger clone is one nucleotide away.

TCRbeta CDR3 regions were amplified from genomic DNA using the immunoSEQ Assay, a bias-controlled multiplex PCR. Under the source paper's analysis protocol: The number of nucleated cells in each sample was estimated by amplification of reference gene primers within the assay. To quantify the absolute abundance of each unique TCRbeta CDR3 rearrangement, sequence reads were collapsed and filtered. For each sample, productive Simpson clonality was calculated as the square root of Simpson's diversity index across productive rearrangements. TCRdb mirrors the immuneACCESS table, restricted to in-frame sequences. Some clones are absent from its copies; in checked studies, under half trace to an unresolved V gene, and the reason for the others is unknown. That table is the source of V, J and clone size, and D and trimming were worked out from the DNA. A total of about 240,000 clones appear in this sample, around 86% of them only once. The top ten clones comprise about 2% of the sample.

A second Seattle source provided samples from volunteer blood donors who had recovered from COVID-19. Whole blood was collected in K2EDTA tubes by collaborating institutions according to the institutions' own protocols. For TCRbeta analysis, collaborators shipped samples in one of three forms: frozen whole blood, isolated PBMCs, or DNA extracted from either of those sample types. The sequence links TRBV4-1 to TRBJ2-5, and TRBD2 matches 8 of the central bases. The receptor was derived from a man aged 25 to 40 who had recovered from COVID-19. The source material was peripheral blood. The CDR3 sequence is CASSQDAIAGFLKGFQETQYF. The bases read TGCGCCAGCAGCCAAGATGCGATAGCGGGGTTTTTGAAGGGGTTCCAAGAGACCCAGTACTTC.